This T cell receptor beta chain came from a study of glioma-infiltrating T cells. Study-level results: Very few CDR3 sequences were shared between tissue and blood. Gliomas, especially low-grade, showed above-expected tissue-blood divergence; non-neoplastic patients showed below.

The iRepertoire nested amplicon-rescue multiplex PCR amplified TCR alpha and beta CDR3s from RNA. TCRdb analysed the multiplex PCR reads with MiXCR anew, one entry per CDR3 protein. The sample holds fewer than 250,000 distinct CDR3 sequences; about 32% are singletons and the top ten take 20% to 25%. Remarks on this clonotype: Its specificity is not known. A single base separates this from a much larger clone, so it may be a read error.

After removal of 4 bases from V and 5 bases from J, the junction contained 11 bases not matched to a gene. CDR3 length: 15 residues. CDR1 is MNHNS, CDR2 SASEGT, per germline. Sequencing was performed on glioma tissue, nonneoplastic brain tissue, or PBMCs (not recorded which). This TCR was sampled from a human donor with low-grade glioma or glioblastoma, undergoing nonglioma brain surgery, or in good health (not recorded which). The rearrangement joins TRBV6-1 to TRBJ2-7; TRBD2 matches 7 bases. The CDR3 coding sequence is TGTGCCAGCAGTGGAGCGGGGAGAACTATCGACGAGCAGTACTTC. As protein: CASSGAGRTIDEQYF.